A selection of T cell receptor beta chains follows, all from one sample in a study of beta chain bispecific antibodies for T cell cancers. TCRdb re-called the 5' RACE reads through MiXCR, storing one row per CDR3 protein. This repertoire shows approximately 15,000 distinct CDR3 sequences, 2.1% found once; its top ten account for less than 8.5%. These receptors have no identified antigens. The specimen sequenced was healthy donor T cells cultured with leukemia cells. These TCRs come from a human donor in good health. Some clones in this sample may be carry-over from other donors' samples. CDR3s leave out the opening cysteine and the closing phenylalanine or tryptophan. Fields, in order: J gene, clone size, V gene, CDR3 protein. The size entry gives how often the clone was seen (once, few, many) or a class if it is expanded.

j_call: TRBJ2-2
clone_size: many
v_call: TRBV6-1
cdr3_aa: ASSEAPLGNTGELF

j_call: TRBJ2-1
clone_size: many
v_call: TRBV6-5
cdr3_aa: ASSYGLAGGPLYEQF

j_call: TRBJ2-7
clone_size: many
v_call: TRBV2
cdr3_aa: ASTTSRDRGTYEQY

j_call: TRBJ2-3
clone_size: many
v_call: TRBV4-2
cdr3_aa: ASSQDGVSTDTQY

j_call: TRBJ1-2
clone_size: many
v_call: TRBV27
cdr3_aa: ASSSRWGAEGYT

j_call: TRBJ2-3
clone_size: many
v_call: TRBV20-1
cdr3_aa: SADSGFGTDTQY

j_call: TRBJ2-2
clone_size: medium-sized
v_call: TRBV4-1
cdr3_aa: ASSNEPVGELF

j_call: TRBJ2-7
clone_size: many
v_call: TRBV19
cdr3_aa: ASSIGGGYPYEQY

j_call: TRBJ2-2
clone_size: many
v_call: TRBV28
cdr3_aa: ASSSYNTGELF

j_call: TRBJ2-1
clone_size: many
v_call: TRBV9
cdr3_aa: ASSVEGASDEQF